These 9 T cell receptor beta chains were sequenced from one sample in a study of blood T cell repertoires in COVID-19. Repertoires were generated with immunoSEQ multiplex PCR, while TCRdb's copy carries only in-frame clones and drops some. The data show a few hundred thousand clones, around four fifths seen once. The sequencing sample was made of peripheral blood. The source is a man in his fifties or sixties who had recovered from COVID-19.

This rearrangement joins TRBV11-2 to TRBJ2-7; D might be TRBD1 (6 bases). The CDR3 consists of 13 residues. Germline CDR1 SGHAT, CDR2 FQNNGV. Trimming took off 5 bases at V and 5 bases at J, with 13 bases between the two ends. DNA for the CDR3: TGTGCCAGCAGCGTAACAGGGATCCACGAGCAGTACTTC. This translates into CASSVTGIHEQYF.

The chain employs TRBV28 and TRBJ2-7; tentatively, D is TRBD1 (6 bases). V lost 5 bases to trimming and J lost 3 bases, with 8 bases between them. This CDR3 is built from 12 residues. Germline V gives CDR1 MDHEN, CDR2 SYDVKM. CDR3: CASSEGGYEQYF. In nucleotides, the CDR3 is TGTGCCAGCAGTGAAGGGGGCTACGAGCAGTACTTC. The full variable domain, with the rest looked up from reference TRBV28 and TRBJ2-7, is DVKVTQSSRYLVKRTGEKVFLECVQDMDHENMFWYRQDPGLGLRLIYFSYDVKMKEKGDIPEGYSVSREKKERFSLILESASTNQTSMYLCASSEGGYEQYFGPGTRLTVT.

V gene TRBV13 combines with J gene TRBJ2-3, with 9 bases lining up with TRBD1. The ends lost 5 bases at V and 4 bases at J; junction bases unmatched: 7. This CDR3 region has 15 residues. From germline, CDR1 is PRHDT and CDR2 FYEKMQ (reference sequence). The CDR3 reads CASSLRTGAADTQYF. As DNA, the CDR3 is TGTGCCAGCAGCCTCAGGACAGGGGCAGCAGATACGCAGTATTTT. The full variable domain, rest sourced from reference TRBV13 and TRBJ2-3, is AAGVIQSPRHLIKEKRETATLKCYPIPRHDTVYWYQQGPGQDPQFLISFYEKMQSDKGSIPDRFSAQQFSDYHSELNMSSLELGDSALYFCASSLRTGAADTQYFGPGTRLTVL.

The rearrangement uses TRBV9 and TRBJ2-5; D is possibly TRBD1 (7 bases). The CDR3 consists of 16 residues. V was trimmed by 0 bases and J by 2 bases, leaving 14 bases between them. Germline loops: CDR1 SGDLS, CDR2 YYNGEE. The CDR3 sequence: CASSVGTQGGQETQYF. The DNA for the CDR3 is TGTGCCAGCAGCGTAGGAACCCAGGGGGGACAAGAGACCCAGTACTTC.

The rearrangement uses TRBV19 and TRBJ2-4; 12 nucleotides align to TRBD1. The germline V gene encodes CDR1 LNHDA and CDR2 SQIVND (reference sequence). Trimming removed 5 bases from V and 5 bases from J; junction bases left unmatched: 7. The CDR3 consists of 16 residues. This CDR3 reads CASSLRDRGPENIQYF. The CDR3 nucleotides read TGTGCCAGTAGTTTGAGGGACAGGGGGCCTGAAAACATTCAGTACTTC.

The chain employs TRBV19 and TRBJ1-1, with D perhaps TRBD1 (5 bases). This CDR3 contains 15 residues. Germline CDR1 and CDR2: LNHDA and SQIVND (reference sequence). V was shortened by 4 bases and J by 0 bases, with 12 bases between the two germline ends. The CDR3 region is CASSTQQVLNTEAFF. The CDR3 bases are TGTGCCAGTAGTACCCAACAGGTTTTGAACACTGAAGCTTTCTTT.

This rearrangement joins TRBV7-2 to TRBJ2-1; perhaps TRBD1 as D (5 bases). This CDR3 spans 15 amino acids. Trimming took 5 bases from V and 6 from J, leaving 17 bases between them. Germline CDR1 SGHTA, CDR2 FQGNSA. CDR3: CASSVGTGRANEQFF. CDR3 nucleotide sequence: TGTGCCAGCAGCGTGGGTACAGGCCGCGCCAATGAGCAGTTCTTC.

The CDR3 here is CASSSGTDYGYTF. CDR3 coding DNA: TGCGCCAGCAGCTCCGGGACAGACTATGGCTACACCTTC. V and J are TRBV5-1 and TRBJ1-2; 7 bases are shared with TRBD1. Germline V gene sequence: CDR1 SGHRS, CDR2 YFSETQ. CDR3 size: 13 residues. Trimming cost V 3 bases and J 3 bases; bases outside gene matches: 2.

This clone showed up just a few times. The rearrangement joins TRBV7-8 to TRBJ1-6; possible D gene TRBD1, 5 bases. V dropped 2 bases and J dropped 3 bases, with 14 bases sitting between them. This CDR3 is built from 17 residues. CDR1 and CDR2 (germline): SGHVS, FQNEAQ. CDR3: CASSLTGWGGYNSPLHF. DNA for the CDR3: TGTGCCAGCAGCTTAACGGGCTGGGGCGGCTATAATTCACCCCTCCACTTT.